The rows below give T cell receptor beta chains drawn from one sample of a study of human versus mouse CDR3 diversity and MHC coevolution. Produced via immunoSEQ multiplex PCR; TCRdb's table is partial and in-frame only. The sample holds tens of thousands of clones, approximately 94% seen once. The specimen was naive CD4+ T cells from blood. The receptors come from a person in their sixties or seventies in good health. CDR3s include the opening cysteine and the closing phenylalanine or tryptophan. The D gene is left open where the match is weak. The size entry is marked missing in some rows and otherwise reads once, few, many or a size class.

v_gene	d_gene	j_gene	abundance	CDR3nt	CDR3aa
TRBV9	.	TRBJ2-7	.	TGTGCCAGCAGCCGCGCAGGGAATCAGGGATCCTACGAGCAGTACTTC	CASSRAGNQGSYEQYF
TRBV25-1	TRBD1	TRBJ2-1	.	TGTGCCAGCAGTAAGACAGGGTTTGACAATGAGCAGTTCTTC	CASSKTGFDNEQFF
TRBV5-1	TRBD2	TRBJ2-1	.	TGCGCCGGCAGCCCTGGAGGGACTAGCGGGAACAATGAGCAGTTCTTC	CAGSPGGTSGNNEQFF
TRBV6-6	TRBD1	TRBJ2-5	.	TGTGCCAGCAGTTACCCTAGGACAGGATCGGTAACCCAGTACTTC	CASSYPRTGSVTQYF
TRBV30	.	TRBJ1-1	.	TGTGCCTGGAACCCAAGAGGGAACACTGAAGCTTTCTTT	CAWNPRGNTEAFF
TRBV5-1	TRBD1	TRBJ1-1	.	TGCGCCAGCAGCACGGGACAGCCGAACACTGAAGCTTTCTTT	CASSTGQPNTEAFF
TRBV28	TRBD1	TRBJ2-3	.	TGTGCCAGCAGTTTTGGGGGACAGGGGTCAGATACGCAGTATTTT	CASSFGGQGSDTQYF
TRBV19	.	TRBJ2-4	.	TGTGCCAGTAGTATAGATCCGGGAGTACCCAAAAACATTCAGTACTTC	CASSIDPGVPKNIQYF
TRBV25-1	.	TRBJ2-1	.	TGTGCCAGCAGTGAAACAACAGGATGGGATGAGCAGTTCTTC	CASSETTGWDEQFF
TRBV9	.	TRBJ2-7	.	TGTGCCAGCAGCGTAGATCCCCGGCAGGGGCAGTACTTC	CASSVDPRQGQYF
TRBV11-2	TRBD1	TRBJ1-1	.	TGTGCCAGCAGCGTTACAGGGGTCACTGAAGCTTTCTTT	CASSVTGVTEAFF
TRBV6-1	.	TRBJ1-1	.	TGTGCCAGCAGTGAGCAGGGCCCCGAAGCTTTCTTT	CASSEQGPEAFF
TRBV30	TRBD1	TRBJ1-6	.	TGTGCCTGGGACAGGGATAATTCACCCCTCCACTTT	CAWDRDNSPLHF
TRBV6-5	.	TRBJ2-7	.	TGTGCCAGCAGACGGAGGGGGCTCGGGTCCTACGAGCAGTACTTC	CASRRRGLGSYEQYF
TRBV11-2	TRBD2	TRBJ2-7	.	TGTGCCAGCAGCCATAGCGGGGCGAAACCGGGACCCCACTTGGAGCAGTACTTC	CASSHSGAKPGPHLEQYF
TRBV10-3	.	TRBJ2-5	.	TGTGCCATCAGTGATGGAGAGTACCAAGAGACCCAGTACTTC	CAISDGEYQETQYF
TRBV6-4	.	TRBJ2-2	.	TGTGCCAGCAGTGGCTCTCTGGGAGCCGGGGAGCTGTTTTTT	CASSGSLGAGELFF
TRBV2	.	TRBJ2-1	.	TGTGCCAGCAGTGGGTGGCATGAGCAGTTCTTC	CASSGWHEQFF
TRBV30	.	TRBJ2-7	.	TGTGCCTGGAGTGTAAACAGGGACGCCTTTCAGTACTTC	CAWSVNRDAFQYF
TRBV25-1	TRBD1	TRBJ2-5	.	TGTGCCAGCAGTGAATATAACAGGGGGTCCCAAGAGACCCAGTACTTC	CASSEYNRGSQETQYF
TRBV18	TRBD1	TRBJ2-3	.	TGTGCCAGCTCACCCGTAGCTAGGGGGCGAGGCACAGATACGCAGTATTTT	CASSPVARGRGTDTQYF
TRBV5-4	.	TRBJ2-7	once	TGTGCCAGCAGCTTCGACAGGAGCTACTACGAGCAGTACTTC	CASSFDRSYYEQYF
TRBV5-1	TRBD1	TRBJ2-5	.	TGCGCCAGCAGCTTGGGACAGGGGGGAGAGACCCAGTACTTC	CASSLGQGGETQYF
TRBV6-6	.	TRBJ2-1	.	TGTGCCAGCAGCCCCCGCCAGGGGAAGCAGTTCTTC	CASSPRQGKQFF